This is a list of T cell receptor beta chains from one sample in a study of cytomegalovirus exposure and HLA in healthy donors. Sequenced by immunoSEQ multiplex PCR; TCRdb stores in-frame clones only, minus some. The sample carries approximately 120,000 clones, about three quarters recorded once. Input material: PBMCs. All receptors derive from a woman aged 40 to 50 in good health and CMV-seronegative. Both conserved end residues are part of each CDR3. The order of the fields is clone size, V gene, D gene, J gene, CDR3 DNA, CDR3 protein. The D gene is left open where the match is weak. Only some rows state a clone size, as once, few, many or a class for expanded clones.

>.|TRBV29-1|TRBD2|TRBJ2-1
TGCAGCGGGGGTGGACTAGCGGGAGGGCCATTCAATGAGCAGTTCTTC
CSGGGLAGGPFNEQFF
>few|TRBV2|.|TRBJ2-1
TGTGCCAGCAGTGGAAGCGGAAACAATGAGCAGTTCTTC
CASSGSGNNEQFF
>.|TRBV10-1|.|TRBJ2-1
TGCGCCAGCAGTCAAGGCCCGGGGGTGAAGCAGTTCTTC
CASSQGPGVKQFF
>.|TRBV18|TRBD2|TRBJ2-1
TGTGCCAGCTCACCACCGGGGCGGGGGAGCGCATTAGAGCAGTTCTTC
CASSPPGRGSALEQFF
>.|TRBV7-9|.|TRBJ1-2
TGTGCCAGCAGCTTATTATCGCGCGGCCGCTCGGGCTACACCTTC
CASSLLSRGRSGYTF
>.|TRBV6-1|.|TRBJ2-7
TGTGCCAGTCGCTCCCGCTTGGGGGCCGGCGACGAGCAGTACTTC
CASRSRLGAGDEQYF
>.|TRBV28|TRBD2|TRBJ2-1
TGTGCCAGCAGAACAGTGATCGGCGGGAGGGCCTCCCCCTACAATGAGCAGTTCTTC
CASRTVIGGRASPYNEQFF
>.|TRBV7-8|.|TRBJ1-1
TGTGCCAGCAGCTTATACGGGGATCGCTATATATTTACTGAAGCTTTCTTT
CASSLYGDRYIFTEAFF
>few|TRBV7-9|TRBD2|TRBJ2-7
TGTGCCAGCAGCGATAGCGGGAACTCCTACGAGCAGTACTTC
CASSDSGNSYEQYF
>.|TRBV11-2|.|TRBJ2-1
TGTGCCAGCAGCTTAGAATATGCAAGAATAGTCTACAATGAGCAGTTCTTC
CASSLEYARIVYNEQFF
>.|TRBV23-1|TRBD1|TRBJ2-7
TGCGCCAGTGGGACAGGCCATGCCATGTCCTACGAGCAGTACTTC
CASGTGHAMSYEQYF
>.|TRBV28|.|TRBJ1-2
TGTGCCAGCAGTTTGCAGGGCTTGGGCTACACCTTC
CASSLQGLGYTF
>.|TRBV5-1|.|TRBJ1-1
TGCGCCAGCAGCGTTGACAGCGTAACTGAAGCTTTCTTT
CASSVDSVTEAFF
>once|TRBV28|TRBD1|TRBJ2-7
TGTGCCAGCAGTTTATTCGGACAGGTTTCCTACGAGCAGTACTTC
CASSLFGQVSYEQYF
>.|TRBV19|TRBD1|TRBJ1-3
TGTGCCAGTAGTATAGTCGGGACAGCCGGACCTGGAAACACCATATATTTT
CASSIVGTAGPGNTIYF
>.|TRBV4-2|TRBD1|TRBJ1-4
TGTGCCAGCAGCCCTGGGGGACAGGGGAATGAAAAACTGTTTTTT
CASSPGGQGNEKLFF
>.|TRBV11-2|.|TRBJ1-2
TGTGCCAGCAGCTCTTTGGTGGGGGCTAATGGCTACACCTTC
CASSSLVGANGYTF
>.|TRBV9|TRBD2|TRBJ2-1
TGTGCCAGCAGCGCCATCTCGACTAGCGGGTCTTTCAATGAGCAGTTCTTC
CASSAISTSGSFNEQFF
>.|TRBV11-2|.|TRBJ2-7
TGTGCCAGCAGCTCAGCAGGGGCGGTGCAGTACTTC
CASSSAGAVQYF
>few|TRBV7-2|.|TRBJ2-4
TGTGCCAGCAGCTTAGGGGCAGGGTTGAACATTCAGTACTTC
CASSLGAGLNIQYF
>.|TRBV7-9|TRBD1|TRBJ2-2
TGTGCCAGCAGCCCCCGACAGGGGGCGAACACCGGGGAGCTGTTTTTT
CASSPRQGANTGELFF
>.|TRBV7-9|TRBD1|TRBJ1-3
TGTGCCAGCAGCCAGTACAGGGGGCGCGGAAACACCATATATTTT
CASSQYRGRGNTIYF
>.|TRBV19|.|TRBJ1-4
TGTGCCAGTAGTCGACGGGGGATTTTTGTTGGTGAAAAACTGTTTTTT
CASSRRGIFVGEKLFF
>few|TRBV7-2|TRBD1|TRBJ2-7
TGTGCCAGCAGCAACTCGGACAGGACCCCCTACGAGCAGTACTTC
CASSNSDRTPYEQYF
>.|TRBV5-5|.|TRBJ2-7
TGTGCCAGCAGCTTAGAGTACGGACAGCTTCACTACGAGCAGTACTTC
CASSLEYGQLHYEQYF
>.|TRBV2|.|TRBJ2-7
TGTGCCACCGGGTCCTCCTACGAGCAGTACTTC
CATGSSYEQYF
>once|TRBV10-3|TRBD2|TRBJ2-3
TGTGCCACCGAGCGGGAGGTCACAGATACGCAGTATTTT
CATEREVTDTQYF
>.|TRBV18|.|TRBJ1-5
TGTGCCAGCTCACGGGACTCTCGAGGCAATCAGCCCCAGCATTTT
CASSRDSRGNQPQHF
>.|TRBV13|TRBD1|TRBJ1-1
TGTGCCAGCAGCTTAAGGACAGGGAGCACTGAAGCTTTCTTT
CASSLRTGSTEAFF
>.|TRBV14|.|TRBJ2-2
TGTGCCAGCAGCCAAGTAGCGGACACCGGGGAGCTGTTTTTT
CASSQVADTGELFF
>.|TRBV7-6|.|TRBJ1-5
TGTGCCAGCAGCTTACAATCAGGGCTCAATCAGCCCCAGCATTTT
CASSLQSGLNQPQHF
>.|TRBV18|TRBD2|TRBJ2-1
TGTGCCAGCTCGCCGAAAGGACTAGCGGGAAGCTCCTACAATGAGCAGTTCTTC
CASSPKGLAGSSYNEQFF
>.|TRBV5-1|.|TRBJ2-5
TGCGCCAGCAGCTTGGACAGTCAAGAGACCCAGTACTTC
CASSLDSQETQYF
>.|TRBV7-8|TRBD1|TRBJ1-5
TGTGCCAGCAGCTACCGGACAGGGGCTACTGATCAGCCCCAGCATTTT
CASSYRTGATDQPQHF
>.|TRBV4-2|TRBD1|TRBJ2-7
TGTGCCAGCAGCCAAGGACAGGGAACGACCTACGAGCAGTACTTC
CASSQGQGTTYEQYF